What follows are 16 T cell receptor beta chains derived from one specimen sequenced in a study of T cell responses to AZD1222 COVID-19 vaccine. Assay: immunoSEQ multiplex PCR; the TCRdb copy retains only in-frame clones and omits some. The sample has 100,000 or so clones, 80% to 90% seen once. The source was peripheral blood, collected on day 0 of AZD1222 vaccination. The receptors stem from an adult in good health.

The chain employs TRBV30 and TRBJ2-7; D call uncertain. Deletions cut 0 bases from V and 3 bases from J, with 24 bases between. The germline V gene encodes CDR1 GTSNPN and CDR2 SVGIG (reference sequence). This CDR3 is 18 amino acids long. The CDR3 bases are TGTGCCTGGAGTGTACGGTTTATGACTGGCGGCCCAGTCTACGAGCAGTACTTC. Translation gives CAWSVRFMTGGPVYEQYF.

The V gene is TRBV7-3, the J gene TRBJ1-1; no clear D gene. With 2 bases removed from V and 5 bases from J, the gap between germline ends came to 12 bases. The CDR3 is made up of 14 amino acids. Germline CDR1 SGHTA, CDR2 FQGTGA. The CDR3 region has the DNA TGTGCCAGCAGCTTATCAGGCCTGAGTACTGAAGCTTTCTTT. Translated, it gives CASSLSGLSTEAFF.

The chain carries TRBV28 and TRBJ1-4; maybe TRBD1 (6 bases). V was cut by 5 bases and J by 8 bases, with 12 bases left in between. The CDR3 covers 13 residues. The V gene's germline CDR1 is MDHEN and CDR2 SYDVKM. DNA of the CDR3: TGTGCCAGCAGTGTACAGGGTAGGGAAAAACTGTTTTTT. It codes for CASSVQGREKLFF.

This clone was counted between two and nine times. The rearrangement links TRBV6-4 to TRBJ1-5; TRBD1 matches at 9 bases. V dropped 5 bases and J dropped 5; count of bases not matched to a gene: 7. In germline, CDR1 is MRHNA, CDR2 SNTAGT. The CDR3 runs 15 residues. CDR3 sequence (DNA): TGTGCCAGCAGTACTACAGGGGGCAGCGATCAGCCCCAGCATTTT. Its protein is CASSTTGGSDQPQHF.

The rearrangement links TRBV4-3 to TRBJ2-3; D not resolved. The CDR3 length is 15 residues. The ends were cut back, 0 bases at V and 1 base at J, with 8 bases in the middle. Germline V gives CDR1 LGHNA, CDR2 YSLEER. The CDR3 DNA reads TGCGCCAGCAGCCAAGACCCCCAGCGCACAGATACGCAGTATTTT. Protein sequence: CASSQDPQRTDTQYF.

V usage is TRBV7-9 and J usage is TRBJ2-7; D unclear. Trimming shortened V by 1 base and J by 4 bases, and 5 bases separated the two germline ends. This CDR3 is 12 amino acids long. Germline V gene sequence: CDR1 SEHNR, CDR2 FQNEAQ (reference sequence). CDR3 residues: CASSLEVYEQYF. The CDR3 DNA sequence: TGTGCCAGCAGCTTAGAGGTTTACGAGCAGTACTTC.

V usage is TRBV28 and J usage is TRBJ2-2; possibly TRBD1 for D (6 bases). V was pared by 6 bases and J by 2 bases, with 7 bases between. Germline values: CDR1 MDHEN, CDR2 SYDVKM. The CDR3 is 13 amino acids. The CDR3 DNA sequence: TGTGCCAGCAGGACAGGAAACACCGGGGAGCTGTTTTTT. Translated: CASRTGNTGELFF.

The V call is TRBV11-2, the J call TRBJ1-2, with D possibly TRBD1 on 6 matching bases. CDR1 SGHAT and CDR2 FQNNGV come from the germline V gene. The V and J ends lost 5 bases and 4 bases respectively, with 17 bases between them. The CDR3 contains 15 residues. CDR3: CASSPGVGAGYGYTF. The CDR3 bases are TGTGCCAGCAGCCCGGGGGTGGGGGCGGGCTATGGCTACACCTTC.

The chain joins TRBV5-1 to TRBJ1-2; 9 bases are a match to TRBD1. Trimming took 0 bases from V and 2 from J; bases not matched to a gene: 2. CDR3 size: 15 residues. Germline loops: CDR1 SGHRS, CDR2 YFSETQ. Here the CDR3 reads CASSLGTGENYGYTF. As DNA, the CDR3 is TGCGCCAGCAGCTTGGGGACAGGGGAAAACTATGGCTACACCTTC.

Here the CDR3 reads CASSWAENTGELFF. The DNA of the CDR3 is TGCGCCAGCAGTTGGGCAGAGAACACCGGGGAGCTGTTTTTT. The chain is built from TRBV5-1 and TRBJ2-2; D not certain. Trimming removed 5 bases at V and 1 base at J, with 9 bases between. The length of the CDR3 is 14 residues. Germline lookup yields CDR1 SGHRS and CDR2 YFSETQ.

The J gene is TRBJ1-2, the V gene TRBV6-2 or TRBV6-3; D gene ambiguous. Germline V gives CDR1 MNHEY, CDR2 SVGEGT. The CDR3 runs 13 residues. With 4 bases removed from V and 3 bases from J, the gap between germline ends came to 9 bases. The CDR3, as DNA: TGTGCCAGCAGTTTGGGCTGGGACTATGGCTACACCTTC. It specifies CASSLGWDYGYTF.

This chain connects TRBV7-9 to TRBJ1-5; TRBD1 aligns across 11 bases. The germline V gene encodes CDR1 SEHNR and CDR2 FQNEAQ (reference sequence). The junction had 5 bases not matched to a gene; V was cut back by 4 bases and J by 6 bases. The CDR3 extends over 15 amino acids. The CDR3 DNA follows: TGTGCCAGCAGCTCGGACAGGGGGCTCGTTCAGCCCCAGCATTTT. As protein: CASSSDRGLVQPQHF.

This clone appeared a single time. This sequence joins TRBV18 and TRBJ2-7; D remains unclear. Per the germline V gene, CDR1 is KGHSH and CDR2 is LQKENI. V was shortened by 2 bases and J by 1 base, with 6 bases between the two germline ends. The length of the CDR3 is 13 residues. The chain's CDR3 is CASSPRQSYEQYF. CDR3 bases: TGTGCCAGCTCACCAAGGCAGTCCTACGAGCAGTACTTC.

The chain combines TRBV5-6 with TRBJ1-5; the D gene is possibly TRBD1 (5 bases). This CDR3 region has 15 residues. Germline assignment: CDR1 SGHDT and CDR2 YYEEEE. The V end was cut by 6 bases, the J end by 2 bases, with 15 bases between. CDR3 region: CASTNWGGGNQPQHF. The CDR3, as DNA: TGTGCCAGCACCAACTGGGGGGGAGGCAATCAGCCCCAGCATTTT. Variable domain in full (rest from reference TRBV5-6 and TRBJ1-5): DAGVTQSPTHLIKTRGQQVTLRCSPKSGHDTVSWYQQALGQGPQFIFQYYEEEERQRGNFPDRFSGHQFPNYSSELNVNALLLGDSALYLCASTNWGGGNQPQHFGDGTRLSIL.

This chain's CDR3 is CASRADRRGGYTF. DNA for the CDR3: TGTGCCAGCAGAGCCGACAGGAGGGGCGGCTACACCTTC. The J gene is TRBJ1-2, the V gene TRBV6-5; D perhaps matches TRBD1 (6 bases). CDR3 length: 13 amino acids. Trimming shortened V by 6 bases and J by 8 bases, and 16 bases separated the two germline ends. Germline lookup yields CDR1 MNHEY and CDR2 SVGAGI.

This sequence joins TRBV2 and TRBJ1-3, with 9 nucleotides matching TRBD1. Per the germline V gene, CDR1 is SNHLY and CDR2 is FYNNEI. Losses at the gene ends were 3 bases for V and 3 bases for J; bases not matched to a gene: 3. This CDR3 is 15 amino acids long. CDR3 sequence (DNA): TGTGCCAGCAGTGATACAGGGGGCTTTGGAAACACCATATATTTT. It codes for CASSDTGGFGNTIYF.